This paragraph reports one T cell receptor (beta chain). Its antigen is currently unknown. The data stem from a study of CD8 T cells in ankylosing spondylitis. Quantitative 5'-RACE with molecular barcodes was used to make the TCR beta libraries. MiXCR, run by TCRdb on the 5' RACE reads, gives a single entry per CDR3 protein. The table includes over 600,000 distinct CDR3 sequences, over 15% detected once. The CDR3 loop spans 14 amino acids. Germline CDR1 reads SGDLS; CDR2 reads YYNGEE. With 2 bases removed from V and 1 base from J, the gap between germline ends came to 6 bases. Study results and caveats: What appeared characteristic of ankylosing spondylitis blood was a TCR beta motif of 7 or 8 highly homologous variants. Matched ankylosing spondylitis synovial fluid reportedly showed significant enrichment of disease-linked clones.

The sequence was obtained from a male donor with ankylosing spondylitis. Sequenced input: blood, either unsorted or a sorted T cell fraction (not recorded which). The rearrangement links TRBV9 to TRBJ2-2; no clear D. The CDR3 DNA follows: TGTGCCAGCAGCGTGTCCCAGAACACCGGGGAGCTGTTTTTT. Protein product: CASSVSQNTGELFF. Full variable domain (rest looked up from reference TRBV9 and TRBJ2-2): DSGVTQTPKHLITATGQRVTLRCSPRSGDLSVYWYQQSLDQGLQFLIQYYNGEERAKGNILERFSAQQFPDLHSELNLSSLELGDSALYFCASSVSQNTGELFFGEGSRLTVL.